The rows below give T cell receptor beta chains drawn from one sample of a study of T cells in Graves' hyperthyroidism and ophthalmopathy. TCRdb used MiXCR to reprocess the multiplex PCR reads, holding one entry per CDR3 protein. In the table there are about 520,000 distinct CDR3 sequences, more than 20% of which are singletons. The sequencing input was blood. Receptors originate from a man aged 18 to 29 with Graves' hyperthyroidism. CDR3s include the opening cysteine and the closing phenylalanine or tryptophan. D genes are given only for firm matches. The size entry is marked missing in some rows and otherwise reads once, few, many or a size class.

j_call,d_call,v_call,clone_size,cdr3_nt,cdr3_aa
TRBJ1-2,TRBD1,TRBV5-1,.,TGCGCCAGCAGCTCCGACAGGGGAGGTGGCTACACCTTC,CASSSDRGGGYTF
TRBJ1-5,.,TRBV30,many,TGTGCCTGGCGAGCCCCAGGGGGCAATCAGCCCCAGCATTTT,CAWRAPGGNQPQHF
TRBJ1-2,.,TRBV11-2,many,TGTGCCAGCAGCTTAGGAGCCGGGAGCTATGGCTACACCTTC,CASSLGAGSYGYTF
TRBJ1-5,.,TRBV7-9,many,TGTGCCAGCAGCTTAGGAGGGGTCGACCAGCCCCAGCATTTT,CASSLGGVDQPQHF
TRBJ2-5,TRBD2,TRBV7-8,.,TGTGCCAGCAGCTTAATTCAGCGGGGGGAACAAGAGACCCAGTACTTC,CASSLIQRGEQETQYF
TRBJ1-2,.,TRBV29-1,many,TGCAGCGTTGACCATGGCTACACCTTC,CSVDHGYTF
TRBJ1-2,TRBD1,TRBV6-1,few,TGTGCCAGCAGTGAGGGAATGACAGGGACCTATGGCTACACCTTC,CASSEGMTGTYGYTF
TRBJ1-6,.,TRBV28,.,TGTGCCAGCAGTGCAACAGGGACGAATTCACCCCTCCACTTT,CASSATGTNSPLHF
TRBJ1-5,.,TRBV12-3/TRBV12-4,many,TGTGCCAGCAGTTCCCGTTGGGGGCCCGGCAATCAGCCCCAGCATTTT,CASSSRWGPGNQPQHF
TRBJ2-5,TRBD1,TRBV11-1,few,TGTGCCGTACGAGGGCTTAGGACAGGGGGCATCGTGGAGACCCAGTACTTC,CAVRGLRTGGIVETQYF
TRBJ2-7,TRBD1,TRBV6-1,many,TGTGCCAGCAGTGTGGGACAGGGAGCCTACGAGCAGTACTTC,CASSVGQGAYEQYF
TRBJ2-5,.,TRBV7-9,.,TGTGCCAGCAGCCGACGACAAAACCAAGAGACCCAGTACTTC,CASSRRQNQETQYF
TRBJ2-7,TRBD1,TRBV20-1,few,TGCAGTGCACACCCCCGGGACAGGGTGTACGAGCAGTACTTC,CSAHPRDRVYEQYF
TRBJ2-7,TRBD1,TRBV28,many,TGTGCCAGCAGTCTCAAGGACAGGGGGCATTCAGAGCAGTACTTC,CASSLKDRGHSEQYF